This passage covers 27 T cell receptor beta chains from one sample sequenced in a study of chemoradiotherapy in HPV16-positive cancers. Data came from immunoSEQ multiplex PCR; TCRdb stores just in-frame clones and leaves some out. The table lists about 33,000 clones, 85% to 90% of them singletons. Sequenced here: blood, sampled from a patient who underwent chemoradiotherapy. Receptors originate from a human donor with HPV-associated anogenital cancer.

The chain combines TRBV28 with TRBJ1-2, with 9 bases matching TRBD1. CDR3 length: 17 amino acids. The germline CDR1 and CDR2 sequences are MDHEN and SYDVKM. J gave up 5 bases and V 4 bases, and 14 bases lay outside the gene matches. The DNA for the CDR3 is TGTGCCAGCAGTTCACCGGGGACAGGGACGTGGTGGTATGGCTACACCTTC. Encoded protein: CASSSPGTGTWWYGYTF.

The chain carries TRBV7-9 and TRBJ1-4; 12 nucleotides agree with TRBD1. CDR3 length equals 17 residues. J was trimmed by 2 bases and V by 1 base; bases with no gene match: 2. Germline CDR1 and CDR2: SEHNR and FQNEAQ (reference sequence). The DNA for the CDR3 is TGTGCCAGCAGCTTAGGAGGGACAGGGGGCACTAATGAAAAACTGTTTTTT. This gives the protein CASSLGGTGGTNEKLFF. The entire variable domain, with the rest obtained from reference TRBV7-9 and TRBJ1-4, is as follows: DTGVSQNPRHKITKRGQNVTFRCDPISEHNRLYWYRQTLGQGPEFLTYFQNEAQLEKSRLLSDRFSAERPKGSFSTLEIQRTEQGDSAMYLCASSLGGTGGTNEKLFFGSGTQLSVL.

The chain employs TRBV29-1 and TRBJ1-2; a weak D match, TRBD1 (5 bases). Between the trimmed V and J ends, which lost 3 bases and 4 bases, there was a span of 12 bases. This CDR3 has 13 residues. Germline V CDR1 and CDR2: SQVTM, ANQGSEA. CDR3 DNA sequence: TGCAGCGTTGAGGAGGTTAGGGGCTATGGCTACACCTTC. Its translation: CSVEEVRGYGYTF.

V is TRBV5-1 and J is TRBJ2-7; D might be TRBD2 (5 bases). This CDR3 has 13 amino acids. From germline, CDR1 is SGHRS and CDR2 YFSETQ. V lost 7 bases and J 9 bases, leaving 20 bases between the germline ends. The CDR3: CASAEGFRDWQYF. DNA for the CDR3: TGCGCCAGCGCCGAGGGATTCCGGGATTGGCAGTACTTC.

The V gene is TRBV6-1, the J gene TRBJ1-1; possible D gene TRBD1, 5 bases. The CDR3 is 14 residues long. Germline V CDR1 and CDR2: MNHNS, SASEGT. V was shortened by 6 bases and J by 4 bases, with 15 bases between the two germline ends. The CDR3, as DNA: TGTGCCAGCAGCGGGCAGGTAGGGACCACTGAAGCTTTCTTT. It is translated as CASSGQVGTTEAFF.

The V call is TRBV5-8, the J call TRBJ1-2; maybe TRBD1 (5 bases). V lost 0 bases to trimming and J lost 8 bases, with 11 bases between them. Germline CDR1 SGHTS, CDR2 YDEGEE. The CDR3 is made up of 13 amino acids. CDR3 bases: TGTGCCAGCAGCTTGGTTCCAGGGCCCGGCTACACCTTC. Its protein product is CASSLVPGPGYTF.

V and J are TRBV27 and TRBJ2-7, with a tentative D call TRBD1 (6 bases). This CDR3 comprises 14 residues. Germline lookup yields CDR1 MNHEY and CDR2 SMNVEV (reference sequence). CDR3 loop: CPTSWTAFSYEQYF. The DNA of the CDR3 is TGTCCAACCTCCTGGACAGCGTTCTCCTACGAGCAGTACTTC.

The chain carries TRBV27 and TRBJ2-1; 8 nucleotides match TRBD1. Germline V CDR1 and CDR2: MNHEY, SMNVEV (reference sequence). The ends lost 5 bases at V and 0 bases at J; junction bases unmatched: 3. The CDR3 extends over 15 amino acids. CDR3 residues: CASSTTGVSYNEQFF. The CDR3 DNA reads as TGTGCCAGCAGTACGACAGGGGTCTCCTACAATGAGCAGTTCTTC.

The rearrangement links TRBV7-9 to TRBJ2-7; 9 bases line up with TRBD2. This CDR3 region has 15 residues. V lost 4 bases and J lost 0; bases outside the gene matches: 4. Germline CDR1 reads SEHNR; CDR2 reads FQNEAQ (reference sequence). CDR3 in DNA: TGTGCCAGCAGCTCTAGCGGGGCTTACTCCTACGAGCAGTACTTC. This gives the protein CASSSSGAYSYEQYF.

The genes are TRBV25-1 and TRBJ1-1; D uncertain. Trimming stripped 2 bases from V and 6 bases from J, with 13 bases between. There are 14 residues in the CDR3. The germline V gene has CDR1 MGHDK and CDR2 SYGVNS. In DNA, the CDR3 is TGTGCCAGCAGTGAAGAGGGAATCCTCTCTGAAGCTTTCTTT. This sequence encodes CASSEEGILSEAFF.

The CDR3 DNA reads as TGTGCCGGCGCCTCACCCCCTACAGGGGGCGGTGAAAAACTGTTTTTT. Translation: CAGASPPTGGGEKLFF. The chain is built from TRBV2 and TRBJ1-4, with 9 bases that match TRBD1. The CDR3 runs 16 residues. The trim removed 11 bases at V and 7 bases at J, leaving 17 bases unmatched. Per germline, CDR1 SNHLY and CDR2 FYNNEI.

CDR3 nucleotide sequence: TGTGCCAGCTCATCAACCATACAGGGGGCTCTTGGTAATGAGCAGTTCTTC. Protein: CASSSTIQGALGNEQFF. The rearrangement uses TRBV18 and TRBJ2-1; 9 positions agree with TRBD1. V lost 5 bases and J lost 7; bases outside the gene matches: 15. CDR1 and CDR2 from the germline V gene are KGHSH and LQKENI. This CDR3 comprises 17 residues. The complete variable domain, with remaining parts taken from reference TRBV18 and TRBJ2-1, reads NAGVMQNPRHLVRRRGQEARLRCSPMKGHSHVYWYRQLPEEGLKFMVYLQKENIIDESGMPKERFSAEFPKEGPSILRIQQVVRGDSAAYFCASSSTIQGALGNEQFFGPGTRLTVL.

The CDR3 bases are TGTGTCAGAAGCTTAGCGCCAAACCGCAATCAGCCCCAGCATTTT. Its protein is CVRSLAPNRNQPQHF. The V gene is TRBV7-5, the J gene TRBJ1-5. TRBV7-5 is listed as a pseudogene. This CDR3 region has 15 residues.

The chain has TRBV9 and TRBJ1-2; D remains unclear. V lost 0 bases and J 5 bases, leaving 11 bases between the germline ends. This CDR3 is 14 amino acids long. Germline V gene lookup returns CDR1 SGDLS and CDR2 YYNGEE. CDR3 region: CASSVGSNPYGYTF. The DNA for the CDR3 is TGTGCCAGCAGCGTAGGGTCAAATCCTTATGGCTACACCTTC.

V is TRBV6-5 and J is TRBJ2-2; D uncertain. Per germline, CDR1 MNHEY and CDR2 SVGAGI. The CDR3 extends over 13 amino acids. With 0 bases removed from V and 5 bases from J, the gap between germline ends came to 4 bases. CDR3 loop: CASSYSRTGELFF. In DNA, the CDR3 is TGTGCCAGCAGTTACTCCCGGACCGGGGAGCTGTTTTTT.

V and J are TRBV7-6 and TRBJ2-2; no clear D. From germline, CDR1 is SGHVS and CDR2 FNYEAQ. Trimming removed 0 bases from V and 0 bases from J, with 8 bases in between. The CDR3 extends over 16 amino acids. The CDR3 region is CASSLANTSNTGELFF. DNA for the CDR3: TGTGCCAGCAGCTTAGCTAACACATCGAACACCGGGGAGCTGTTTTTT.

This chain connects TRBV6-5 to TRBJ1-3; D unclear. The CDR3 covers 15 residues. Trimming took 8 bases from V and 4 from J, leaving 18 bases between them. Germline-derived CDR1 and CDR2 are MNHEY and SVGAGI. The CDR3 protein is CASGPTSTWGNTIYF. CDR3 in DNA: TGTGCCAGCGGACCGACATCGACTTGGGGAAACACCATATATTTT.

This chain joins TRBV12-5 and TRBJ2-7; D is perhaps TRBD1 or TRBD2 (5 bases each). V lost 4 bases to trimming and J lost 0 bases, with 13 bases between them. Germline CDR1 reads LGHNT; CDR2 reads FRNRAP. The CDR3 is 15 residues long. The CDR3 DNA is TGTGCTAGTGGTTCCGGTGAGGGGACCTCCTACGAGCAGTACTTC. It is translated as CASGSGEGTSYEQYF.

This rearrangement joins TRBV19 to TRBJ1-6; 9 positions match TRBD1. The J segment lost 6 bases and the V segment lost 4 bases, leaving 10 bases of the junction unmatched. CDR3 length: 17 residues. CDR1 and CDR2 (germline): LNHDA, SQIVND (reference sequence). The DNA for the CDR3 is TGTGCCAGTAGTACCCCCGCGGGACAGGGACCTAATTCACCCCTCCACTTT. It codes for CASSTPAGQGPNSPLHF.

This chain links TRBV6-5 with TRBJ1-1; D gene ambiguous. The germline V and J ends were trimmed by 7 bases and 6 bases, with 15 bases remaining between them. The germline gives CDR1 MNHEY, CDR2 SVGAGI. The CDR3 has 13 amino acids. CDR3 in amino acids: CASTIRGKAEAFF. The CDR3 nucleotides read TGTGCCAGCACCATACGAGGGAAGGCTGAAGCTTTCTTT.

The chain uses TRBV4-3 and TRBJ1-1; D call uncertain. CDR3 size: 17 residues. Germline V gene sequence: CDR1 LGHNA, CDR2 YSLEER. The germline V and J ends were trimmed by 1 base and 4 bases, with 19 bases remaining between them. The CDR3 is CASSQGHGGVRSTEAFF. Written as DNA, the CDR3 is TGCGCCAGCAGCCAAGGTCACGGTGGGGTCAGGAGCACTGAAGCTTTCTTT.

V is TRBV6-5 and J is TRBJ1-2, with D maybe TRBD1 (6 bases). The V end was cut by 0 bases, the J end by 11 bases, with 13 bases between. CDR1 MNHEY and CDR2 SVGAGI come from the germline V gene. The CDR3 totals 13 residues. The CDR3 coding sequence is TGTGCCAGCAGTTACTCGAACAGGGCACCTTACACCTTC. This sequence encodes CASSYSNRAPYTF.

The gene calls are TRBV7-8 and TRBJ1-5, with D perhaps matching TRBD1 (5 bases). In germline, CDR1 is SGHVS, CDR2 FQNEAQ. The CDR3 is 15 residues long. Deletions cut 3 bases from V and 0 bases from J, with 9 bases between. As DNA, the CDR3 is TGTGCCAGCAGCTTCGGGGGGTTTAGCAATCAGCCCCAGCATTTT. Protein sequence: CASSFGGFSNQPQHF. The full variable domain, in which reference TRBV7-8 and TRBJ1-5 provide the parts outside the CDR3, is GAGVSQSPRYKVAKRGQDVALRCDPISGHVSLFWYQQALGQGPEFLTYFQNEAQLDKSGLPSDRFFAERPEGSVSTLKIQRTQQEDSAVYLCASSFGGFSNQPQHFGDGTRLSIL.

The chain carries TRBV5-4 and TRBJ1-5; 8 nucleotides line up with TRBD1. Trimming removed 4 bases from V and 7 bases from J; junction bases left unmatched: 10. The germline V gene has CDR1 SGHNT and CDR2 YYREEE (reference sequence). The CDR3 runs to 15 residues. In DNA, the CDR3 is TGTGCCAGCAGCCAAGACGGACAGGGAGGCCAGCCCCAGCATTTT. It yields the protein CASSQDGQGGQPQHF.

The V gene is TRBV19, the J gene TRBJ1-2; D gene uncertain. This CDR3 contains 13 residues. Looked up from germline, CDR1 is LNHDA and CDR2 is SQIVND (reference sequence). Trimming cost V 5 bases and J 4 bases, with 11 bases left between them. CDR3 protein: CASSPQSFYGYTF. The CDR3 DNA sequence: TGTGCCAGTAGTCCCCAGTCATTCTATGGCTACACCTTC.

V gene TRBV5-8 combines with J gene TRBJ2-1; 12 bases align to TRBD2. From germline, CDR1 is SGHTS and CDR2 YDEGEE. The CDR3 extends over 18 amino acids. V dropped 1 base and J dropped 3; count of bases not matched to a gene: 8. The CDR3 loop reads CASSLWASGGAGYNEQFF. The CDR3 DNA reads TGTGCCAGCAGCTTGTGGGCTAGCGGGGGGGCCGGCTACAATGAGCAGTTCTTC.

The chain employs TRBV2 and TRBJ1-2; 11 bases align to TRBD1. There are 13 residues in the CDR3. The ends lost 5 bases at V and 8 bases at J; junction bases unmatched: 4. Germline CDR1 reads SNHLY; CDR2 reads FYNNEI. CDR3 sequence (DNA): TGTGCCAGCAGTTGGGACAGGGGGAAAGGCTACACCTTC. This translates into CASSWDRGKGYTF.